The T cell receptor beta chain described here comes from a study of cytomegalovirus exposure and HLA in healthy donors. The PCR made use of 60 Vbeta and 13 Jbeta primers. TCRdb keeps only in-frame clones here, not all; method: immunoSEQ multiplex PCR. The sample consists of over 100,000 clones, around nine tenths of them appearing once. The germline V and J ends were trimmed by 3 bases and 0 bases, with 9 bases remaining between them. CDR1 and CDR2 from the germline V gene are MDHEN and SYDVKM. The CDR3 consists of 14 residues. This sequence was found in a woman aged 30 to 39 in good health and CMV-seronegative. The rearrangement joins TRBV28 to TRBJ2-7; the D is unclear. The sample was PBMCs. The CDR3 bases are TGTGCCAGCAGTTTCGGCGGATCCTCCTACGAGCAGTACTTC. It translates to CASSFGGSSYEQYF. Full variable domain (outside the CDR3, taken from reference TRBV28 and TRBJ2-7): DVKVTQSSRYLVKRTGEKVFLECVQDMDHENMFWYRQDPGLGLRLIYFSYDVKMKEKGDIPEGYSVSREKKERFSLILESASTNQTSMYLCASSFGGSSYEQYFGPGTRLTVT.